The next 2 T cell receptor beta chains were all read from a single sample in a study of T-cell memory formation after mild COVID-19. Each CDR3 protein is one row after TCRdb ran MiXCR on the 5' RACE reads. The repertoire holds tens of thousands of distinct CDR3 sequences, more than 20% seen once, with roughly 39% in the top ten. The specimen was PBMCs or a T cell subset sorted from them (not recorded which). The origin of the receptors is a man aged 18-30 years who had mild COVID-19 (a few samples of this study predate the infection). Cell type and time point are not known.

This chain uses TRBV29-1 with TRBJ2-7, with a possible D match to TRBD1 (5 bases). The V gene's germline CDR1 is SQVTM and CDR2 ANQGSEA. Trimming took off 0 bases at V and 7 bases at J, with 10 bases between the two ends. CDR3 length: 12 amino acids. CDR3 bases: TGCAGCGTTGAAGACAGGGAAGGGGAGCAGTACGTC. This translates into CSVEDREGEQYV.

This clonotype was counted a few times. The rearrangement links TRBV2 to TRBJ2-3; 9 bases fit TRBD2. Germline assignment: CDR1 SNHLY and CDR2 FYNNEI. The V and J ends lost 7 bases and 1 base, in that order; junction bases with no gene match: 6. CDR3 size: 15 residues. The CDR3 reads CASTRSSGGTDTQYF. The DNA for the CDR3 is TGTGCCAGCACCCGGTCTAGCGGGGGCACAGATACGCAGTATTTT. Drawing the rest from reference TRBV2 and TRBJ2-3, the complete variable domain is EPEVTQTPSHQVTQMGQEVILRCVPISNHLYFYWYRQILGQKVEFLVSFYNNEISEKSEIFDDQFSVERPDGSNFTLKIRSTKLEDSAMYFCASTRSSGGTDTQYFGPGTRLTVL.